What follows are 2 T cell receptor beta chains derived from one specimen sequenced in a study of vaccination effects on CD4 cells after COVID-19. Here immunoSEQ multiplex PCR was the method, and the copy in TCRdb shows in-frame clones only, minus some. The sample holds around 32,000 clones, roughly two thirds seen once. Expansion with viral peptide pools was applied to antigen-specific CD4+ T cells by the ViraFEST assay prior to sequencing. Culture proceeded for approximately nine days, and CD4+ T cells were then isolated. Participants were vaccinated with two doses of either the BNT162b2 or mRNA-1273 vaccine. The antigens for these receptors are not known. This material consisted of CD4+ T cells from PBMCs cultured with HCoV-229E spike peptides, taken after COVID-19 vaccination. These receptors all stem from a human donor who received a COVID-19 vaccine.

The chain is built from TRBV5-1 and TRBJ1-3; D is undetermined. CDR1 and CDR2 (germline): SGHRS, YFSETQ. V was pared by 4 bases and J by 0 bases, with 14 bases between. The CDR3 runs to 16 residues. The CDR3 spells CASSPPFSGSGNTIYF. The CDR3 bases are TGCGCCAGCAGCCCCCCCTTCTCAGGCTCTGGAAACACCATATATTTT.

The V call is TRBV18, the J call TRBJ2-7, with D perhaps TRBD2 (5 bases). CDR1 and CDR2 (germline): KGHSH, LQKENI. The CDR3 loop spans 14 amino acids. Trimming took 2 bases from V and 6 from J, leaving 14 bases between them. The CDR3 region is CASSPMASPLEQYF. The CDR3 DNA reads TGTGCCAGCTCACCAATGGCTAGCCCCCTCGAGCAGTACTTC.